These T cell receptor beta chains were read from a single sample in a study of blood T cell repertoires in COVID-19. Clones were sequenced by immunoSEQ multiplex PCR, and TCRdb holds only the in-frame ones, with some missing. The repertoire holds 150,000 to 200,000 clones, with around 76% as singletons. The source material was PBMCs or T cells enriched from blood (not recorded which). Source of these receptors: a woman in her 50s with acute COVID-19. The CDR3 runs from the conserved cysteine through the conserved F or W. D genes are given only for firm matches. The listing skips clone size in some rows; elsewhere it reads once, few, many or a size class.

d_call clone_size j_call v_call cdr3_nt cdr3_aa
TRBD1 few TRBJ1-1 TRBV27 TGTGCCAGCAGTCCGAACAGGGGGCGGGCCTTGAACACTGAAGCTTTCTTT CASSPNRGRALNTEAFF
NA NA TRBJ1-6 TRBV4-1 TGCGCCAGCAGCCAAGGCGAGGTTTCACCCCTCCACTTT CASSQGEVSPLHF
TRBD1 NA TRBJ1-5 TRBV7-8 TGTGCCAGCAGCACCCGGGACAGGGAAGGTGGGCCCCAGCATTTT CASSTRDREGGPQHF
NA NA TRBJ2-2 TRBV7-3 TGTGCCAGCAGCTCCCCAGCCGGGGAATCCGGGGAGCTGTTTTTT CASSSPAGESGELFF
NA NA TRBJ1-5 TRBV2 TGTGCCAGCAAGCGGGGGGAGGGCAATCAGCCCCAGCATTTT CASKRGEGNQPQHF
NA NA TRBJ2-3 TRBV30 TGTGCCTGGAGTAAGGGTGGACAGCAATTGGGTACGCAGTATTTT CAWSKGGQQLGTQYF
TRBD2 NA TRBJ2-5 TRBV7-9 TGTGCCAGCAGCTTAGTACTAGCGGGGAGGGAGACCCAGTACTTC CASSLVLAGRETQYF
TRBD1 NA TRBJ1-6 TRBV28 TGTGCCAGCAGTTTGGGCAGGGGGGTTGGTTCACCCCTCCACTTT CASSLGRGVGSPLHF
NA few TRBJ1-2 TRBV14 TGTGCCAGCAGCCAAATCGCGGTGACCGGGTATGGCTACACCTTC CASSQIAVTGYGYTF
TRBD1 NA TRBJ2-2 TRBV5-1 TGCGCCAGCAACATCCGACAGGGCGCGGGGGAGCTGTTTTTT CASNIRQGAGELFF
NA NA TRBJ1-6 TRBV2 TGTGCCAGCAGGACATCCGGCCTGCCTAATTCACCCCTCCACTTT CASRTSGLPNSPLHF
NA few TRBJ1-5 TRBV19 TGTGCCAGTAGTATAGCGACAGGTAAGGGGTATCAGCCCCAGCATTTT CASSIATGKGYQPQHF
NA once TRBJ2-2 TRBV5-1 TGCGCCAGCAGCTCTGCGGGTATCACCGGGGAGCTGTTTTTT CASSSAGITGELFF
NA NA TRBJ2-3 TRBV4-1 TGCGCCAGCAGCCCTAGGGAGGCAGATACGCAGTATTTT CASSPREADTQYF
NA NA TRBJ1-4 TRBV14 TGTGCCAGCAGCCAGGCGAGGGCGATTAATGAAAAACTGTTTTTT CASSQARAINEKLFF
NA few TRBJ1-2 TRBV28 TGTGCCAGCAGTTTAGGTCAGGGAAACTATGGCTACACCTTC CASSLGQGNYGYTF
NA NA TRBJ1-2 TRBV6-5 TGTGCCAGCAGTTTTGGGACTTATGGCTACACCTTC CASSFGTYGYTF
TRBD1 once TRBJ1-1 TRBV6-5 TGTGCCAGCAGTCAGTGGACAGGGGCGACTGAAGCTTTCTTT CASSQWTGATEAFF
NA NA TRBJ1-5 TRBV7-9 TGTGCCAGCAGCCCAGGGGTGCTACAGCCCCAGCATTTT CASSPGVLQPQHF
TRBD2 NA TRBJ2-1 TRBV7-6 TGTGCCAGCAGCTTTGTGTACGCGGGGGGACAAGAGCAGTTCTTC CASSFVYAGGQEQFF
TRBD2 NA TRBJ2-1 TRBV5-1 TGCGCCAGCAGCTTACTAGCGGGGGCCCTCAATGAGCAGTTCTTC CASSLLAGALNEQFF
NA NA TRBJ1-5 TRBV28 TGTGCCAGCAGTCATGGGCAGGGTGATCAGCCCCAGCATTTT CASSHGQGDQPQHF
TRBD1 NA TRBJ1-2 TRBV3-1/TRBV3-2 TGTGCCAGCAGCCAAGAAACGGGACAGGCGCATGGCTACACCTTC CASSQETGQAHGYTF
NA few TRBJ1-5 TRBV5-1 TGCGCCAGCAGCTTATCAGTACCGCATTTT CASSLSVPHF
NA NA TRBJ1-5 TRBV27 TGTGCCAGCAGCCTCAAGAGGGATAGCAATCAGCCCCAGCATTTT CASSLKRDSNQPQHF
NA NA TRBJ2-5 TRBV5-4 TGTGCCAGCAGCTTGGCGGGGGGACAGGCGCAAGAGACCCAGTACTTC CASSLAGGQAQETQYF
NA NA TRBJ2-5 TRBV11-2 TGTGCCAGCAGCTTAGTCAGGGGCAAAGAGACCCAGTACTTC CASSLVRGKETQYF
NA NA TRBJ1-5 TRBV12-3/TRBV12-4 TGTGCCAGCAGCCCGGACTGGAATCAGCCCCAGCATTTT CASSPDWNQPQHF
NA NA TRBJ1-6 TRBV5-1 TGCGCCAGTCGAGGATCAGGGCCCTATAATTCACCCCTCCACTTT CASRGSGPYNSPLHF
NA NA TRBJ1-1 TRBV18 TGTGCCAGCTCCCCCCCTGCGGGGATGGGCACTGAAGCTTTCTTT CASSPPAGMGTEAFF
TRBD1 once TRBJ2-5 TRBV5-1 TGCGCCAGCAGCTTGGGACAGGGTCGAGAGACCCAGTACTTC CASSLGQGRETQYF
TRBD2 medium-sized TRBJ2-5 TRBV7-9 TGTGCCAGCAGCTTAGGGCTAGCGGGGGAAGAGACCCAGTACTTC CASSLGLAGEETQYF
NA NA TRBJ1-2 TRBV19 TGTGCCAGTAGTATAGGGCTCCAAAACTATGGCTACACCTTC CASSIGLQNYGYTF
NA NA TRBJ1-4 TRBV12-3/TRBV12-4 TGTGCCAGCAGTAGGGGGAGAGACGAAAAACTGTTTTTT CASSRGRDEKLFF
TRBD1 NA TRBJ1-1 TRBV10-3 TGTGCCACTCGACAGGGGAGTGAAGCTTTCTTT CATRQGSEAFF
NA NA TRBJ2-1 TRBV4-1 TGCGCCAGCAGCCAAGATTGGAGGGGTGAGCAGTTCTTC CASSQDWRGEQFF
NA NA TRBJ1-2 TRBV28 TGTGCCACGACAGAGAACTATGGCTACACCTTC CATTENYGYTF
NA NA TRBJ1-1 TRBV7-9 TGTGCCAGCAGCCTCGGTGCTATGAACACTGAAGCTTTCTTT CASSLGAMNTEAFF
NA few TRBJ1-5 TRBV10-1 TGCGCCAGTGGGGAGGGCAATCAGCCCCAGCATTTT CASGEGNQPQHF
TRBD1 NA TRBJ1-5 TRBV7-8 TGTGCCAGCAGCGATTGGGACAGGGGGAGGCAGCCCCAGCATTTT CASSDWDRGRQPQHF
NA once TRBJ1-3 TRBV6-5 TGTGCCAGCAGTTACATGCGCTCTGGAAACACCATATATTTT CASSYMRSGNTIYF
NA NA TRBJ1-2 TRBV28 TGTGCCAGCACCTCACTCGGGGGTGGCTATGGCTACACCTTC CASTSLGGGYGYTF
NA NA TRBJ1-2 TRBV6-6 TGTGCCAGCACCCCGGCGGGATATGGCTACACCTTC CASTPAGYGYTF
NA NA TRBJ1-6 TRBV27 TGTGCCAGCCGAGCGGAGCGGAACCATAATTCACCCCTCCACTTT CASRAERNHNSPLHF
TRBD1 NA TRBJ2-4 TRBV28 TGTGCCAGCAGTCCCCGGACAGGGCTAGCCAAAAACATTCAGTACTTC CASSPRTGLAKNIQYF
NA NA TRBJ1-2 TRBV29-1 TGCAGCGTTGAAACAGGGAACTATGGCTACACCTTC CSVETGNYGYTF
TRBD1 NA TRBJ1-5 TRBV9 TGTGCCAGCAGCTCTGGGAGTGGGACAGAGTATCAGCCCCAGCATTTT CASSSGSGTEYQPQHF
TRBD1 NA TRBJ1-2 TRBV23-1 TGCGCCAGCAGTCCACCGGACAGGGGAGCGAACTATGGCTACACCTTC CASSPPDRGANYGYTF
NA NA TRBJ1-1 TRBV2 TGTGCCAGCAGTGAATCGGGGGATAAGAACACTGAAGCTTTCTTT CASSESGDKNTEAFF
TRBD1 NA TRBJ1-1 TRBV19 TGTGCCAGTAGTAAGGACAGGCGCACTGAAGCTTTCTTT CASSKDRRTEAFF
NA once TRBJ2-3 TRBV7-7 TGTGCTAGCAGCCCTGGGGGTGGGGGGACAGATACGCAGTATTTT CASSPGGGGTDTQYF
NA NA TRBJ2-5 TRBV27 TGTGCCAGCAAGTCGTGGACAGCCCAAGAGACCCAGTACTTC CASKSWTAQETQYF
TRBD2 once TRBJ2-1 TRBV9 TGTGCCAGCAGCGTAACTAGCGGGGACTACAATGAGCAGTTCTTC CASSVTSGDYNEQFF
TRBD2 NA TRBJ2-1 TRBV13 TGTGCCAGCAGCTACCCCTCGGCTAGCGGGGGGGCCAATGAGCAGTTCTTC CASSYPSASGGANEQFF
NA NA TRBJ2-5 TRBV6-2/TRBV6-3 TGTGCCAGCAGTTACGCAGGGTCTCCTTCAGAGACCCAGTACTTC CASSYAGSPSETQYF
NA few TRBJ1-2 TRBV2 TGTGCCAGCAGTGAATTGAGGCGCCGGGGGACTAAAGGCTACACCTTC CASSELRRRGTKGYTF
TRBD1 NA TRBJ2-1 TRBV19 TGTGCCAGTAGTTTGGGACAGGGCCGCTACAATGAGCAGTTCTTC CASSLGQGRYNEQFF
NA few TRBJ2-3 TRBV29-1 TGCAGCGTTGAAAAGCAGGGGACAGATACGCAGTATTTT CSVEKQGTDTQYF
NA NA TRBJ2-5 TRBV6-2/TRBV6-3 TGTGCCAGCAGTTACGGAGGGTGGGTCGGAGAGACCCAGTACTTC CASSYGGWVGETQYF
NA NA TRBJ1-1 TRBV5-8 TGTGCCAGCAGCTTTTTATTGAACACTGAAGCTTTCTTT CASSFLLNTEAFF